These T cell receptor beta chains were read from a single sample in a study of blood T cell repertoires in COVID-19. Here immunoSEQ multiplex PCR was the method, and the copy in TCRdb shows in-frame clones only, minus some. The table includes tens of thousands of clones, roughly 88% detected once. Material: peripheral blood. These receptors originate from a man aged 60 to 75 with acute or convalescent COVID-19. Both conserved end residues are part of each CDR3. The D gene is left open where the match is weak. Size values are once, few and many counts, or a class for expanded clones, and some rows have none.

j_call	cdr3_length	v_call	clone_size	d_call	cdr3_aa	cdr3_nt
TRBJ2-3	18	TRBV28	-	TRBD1	CASSTGWDREDRTDTQYF	TGTGCCAGCAGTACCGGCTGGGACAGGGAAGACCGCACAGATACGCAGTATTTT
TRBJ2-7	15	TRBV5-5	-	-	CASSLGGTASYEQYF	TGTGCCAGCAGCCTGGGCGGGACCGCTTCCTACGAGCAGTACTTC
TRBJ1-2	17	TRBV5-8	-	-	CASTTGQPNLFNYGYTF	TGTGCCAGCACCACAGGGCAGCCTAACCTCTTTAACTATGGCTACACCTTC
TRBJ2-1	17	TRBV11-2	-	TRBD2	CASSLLAGVLTYNEQFF	TGTGCCAGCAGCTTACTAGCGGGAGTTTTAACCTACAATGAGCAGTTCTTC
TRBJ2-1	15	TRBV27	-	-	CASSALASSYNEQFF	TGTGCCAGCAGTGCCCTAGCGAGCTCCTACAATGAGCAGTTCTTC
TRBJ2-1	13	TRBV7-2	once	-	CASSFTSYGEQFF	TGTGCCAGCAGCTTCACTAGCTACGGTGAGCAGTTCTTC
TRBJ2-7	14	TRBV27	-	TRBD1	CASSLGQGAFEQYF	TGTGCCAGCAGTTTAGGGCAGGGGGCGTTCGAGCAGTACTTC
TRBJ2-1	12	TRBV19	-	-	CATDHSGAEQFF	TGTGCCACCGATCACTCAGGGGCCGAGCAGTTCTTC
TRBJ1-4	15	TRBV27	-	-	CASSFLTATNEKLFF	TGTGCCAGCAGTTTCTTGACAGCAACTAATGAAAAACTGTTTTTT
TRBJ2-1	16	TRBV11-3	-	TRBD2	CASSPPTSRTYNEQFF	TGTGCCAGCAGTCCGCCGACTAGCAGAACCTACAATGAGCAGTTCTTC
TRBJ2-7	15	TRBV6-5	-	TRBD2	CASSLKAGGLGEQYF	TGTGCCAGCAGCCTTAAGGCGGGAGGATTGGGGGAGCAGTACTTC
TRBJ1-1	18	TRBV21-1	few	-	CASSHPGQGVGVRTEAFF	TGTGCCAGCAGCCACCCGGGACAGGGGGTAGGAGTGAGGACTGAAGCTTTCTTT
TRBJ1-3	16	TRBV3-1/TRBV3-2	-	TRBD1	CASSQGQGAGGNTIYF	TGTGCCAGCAGCCAAGGACAGGGGGCAGGGGGAAACACCATATATTTT
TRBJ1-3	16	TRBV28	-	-	CASSPASGSPGNTIYF	TGTGCCAGCAGTCCCGCCAGCGGGAGCCCTGGAAACACCATATATTTT
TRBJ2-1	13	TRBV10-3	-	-	CAISEAQGHEQFF	TGTGCCATCAGTGAGGCCCAGGGGCATGAGCAGTTCTTC
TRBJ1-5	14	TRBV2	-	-	CASLAGVLGQPQHF	TGTGCCAGCTTGGCAGGGGTCTTGGGCCAGCCCCAGCATTTT
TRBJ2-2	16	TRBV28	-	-	CASSRTAGSHGGELFF	TGTGCCAGCAGCCGGACGGCGGGATCTCATGGCGGGGAGCTGTTTTTT
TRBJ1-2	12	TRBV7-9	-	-	CASSYASGGYTF	TGTGCCAGCAGCTACGCATCGGGTGGCTACACCTTC
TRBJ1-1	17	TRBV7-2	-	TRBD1	CASSLGPGGRRYTEAFF	TGTGCCAGCAGCTTAGGGCCAGGGGGCCGGCGGTACACTGAAGCTTTCTTT
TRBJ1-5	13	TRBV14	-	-	CASSLQLDQPQHF	TGTGCCAGCAGCCTTCAACTGGATCAGCCCCAGCATTTT
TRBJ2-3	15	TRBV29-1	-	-	CSVGGSAESTDTQYF	TGCAGCGTCGGAGGGTCGGCGGAGAGCACAGATACGCAGTATTTT
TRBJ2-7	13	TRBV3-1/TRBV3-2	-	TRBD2	CASVPSGSYEQYF	TGTGCCAGCGTCCCTAGCGGGAGTTACGAGCAGTACTTC
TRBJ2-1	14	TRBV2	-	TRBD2	CASRLAGILNEQFF	TGTGCCAGCAGACTAGCGGGTATTTTGAATGAGCAGTTCTTC
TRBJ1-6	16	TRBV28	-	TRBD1	CASSFPGTGKHSPLHF	TGTGCCAGCAGTTTCCCCGGGACAGGGAAGCACTCACCCCTCCACTTT
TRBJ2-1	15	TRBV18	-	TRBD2	CASSPLRGSSNEQFF	TGTGCCAGCTCACCTCTACGCGGGAGTTCCAATGAGCAGTTCTTC
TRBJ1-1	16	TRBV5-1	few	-	CASSLVSGFMNTEAFF	TGCGCCAGCAGCTTGGTATCAGGATTCATGAACACTGAAGCTTTCTTT
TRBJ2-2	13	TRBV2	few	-	CAGDRSGTGELFF	TGTGCCGGAGACAGGTCGGGCACCGGGGAGCTGTTTTTT
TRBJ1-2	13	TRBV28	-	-	CASSPGTIYGYTF	TGTGCCAGCAGCCCCGGGACAATCTATGGCTACACCTTC
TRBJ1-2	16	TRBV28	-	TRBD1	CASSFFADRGAFGYTF	TGTGCCAGCAGTTTTTTTGCCGACAGGGGTGCCTTCGGCTACACCTTC
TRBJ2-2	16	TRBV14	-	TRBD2	CASSAEAGVNTGELFF	TGTGCCAGCAGCGCAGAAGCGGGAGTTAACACCGGGGAGCTGTTTTTT
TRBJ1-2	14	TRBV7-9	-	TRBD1	CASSSGQGDNGYTF	TGTGCCAGCAGTTCGGGACAGGGAGATAATGGCTACACCTTC
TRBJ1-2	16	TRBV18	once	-	CASSPDLEAVAYGYTF	TGTGCCAGCTCACCAGACTTAGAGGCCGTTGCTTATGGCTACACCTTC
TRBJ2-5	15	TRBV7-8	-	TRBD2	CASSLGLAGAETQYF	TGTGCCAGCAGCCTAGGGCTAGCGGGAGCGGAGACCCAGTACTTC
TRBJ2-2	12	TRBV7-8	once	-	CASSPLTGDLFF	TGTGCCAGCAGTCCCTTGACCGGGGATCTGTTTTTT
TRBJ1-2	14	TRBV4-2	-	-	CASSQDRRNYGYTF	TGTGCCAGCAGCCAAGATCGGAGGAACTATGGCTACACCTTC
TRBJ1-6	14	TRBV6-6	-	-	CASSYSLGGSPLHF	TGTGCCAGCAGTTATAGCTTAGGAGGGTCACCCCTCCACTTT
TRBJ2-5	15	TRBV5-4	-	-	CASSLAAAGQETQYF	TGTGCCAGCAGCTTGGCGGCGGCCGGCCAAGAGACCCAGTACTTC
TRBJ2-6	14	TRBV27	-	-	CASSPEFGANVLTF	TGTGCCAGCAGCCCTGAGTTTGGGGCCAACGTCCTGACTTTC
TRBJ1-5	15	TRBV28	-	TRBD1	CASSPGTGVSQPQHF	TGTGCCAGCAGCCCCGGGACAGGGGTGAGTCAGCCCCAGCATTTT
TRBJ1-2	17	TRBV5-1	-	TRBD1	CASSQGQGSFASYGYTF	TGCGCCAGCAGCCAAGGACAGGGGTCCTTCGCCTCCTATGGCTACACCTTC
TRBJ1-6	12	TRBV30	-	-	CACHRGGSPLHF	TGTGCCTGCCACCGAGGGGGTTCACCCCTCCACTTT
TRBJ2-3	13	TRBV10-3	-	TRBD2	CATTSGGTDTQYF	TGTGCCACGACTAGCGGTGGCACAGATACGCAGTATTTT
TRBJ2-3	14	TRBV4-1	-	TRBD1	CASSRTGFTDTQYF	TGCGCCAGCAGCCGGACAGGGTTCACAGATACGCAGTATTTT
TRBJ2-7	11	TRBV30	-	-	CAWNARGEQYF	TGTGCCTGGAACGCCAGGGGCGAGCAGTACTTC
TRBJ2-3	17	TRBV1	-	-	CTSTQPQDRGQTDTQYF	TGCACCAGCACCCAACCCCAGGACAGGGGACAGACAGATACGCAGTATTTT
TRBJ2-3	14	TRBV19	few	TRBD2	CASSSGRAPDTQYF	TGTGCCAGCTCTAGCGGGAGGGCCCCAGATACGCAGTATTTT
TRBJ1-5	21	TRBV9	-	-	CASSDIRGLWGQAYSNQPQHF	TGTGCCAGCAGCGACATCAGGGGATTGTGGGGACAAGCATATAGCAATCAGCCCCAGCATTTT
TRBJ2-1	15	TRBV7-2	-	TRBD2	CASSPYRAGLNEQFF	TGTGCCAGCAGTCCCTATAGAGCGGGACTCAATGAGCAGTTCTTC
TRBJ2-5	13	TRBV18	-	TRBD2	CASSGGESETQYF	TGTGCCAGCTCAGGGGGGGAGTCGGAGACCCAGTACTTC
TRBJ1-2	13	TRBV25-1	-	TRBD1	CASSADRAGGYTF	TGTGCCAGCAGTGCGGACAGGGCGGGAGGCTACACCTTC
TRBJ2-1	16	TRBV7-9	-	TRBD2	CASSSAGTSARNEQFF	TGTGCCAGCAGCTCCGCCGGGACTAGCGCCAGGAATGAGCAGTTCTTC
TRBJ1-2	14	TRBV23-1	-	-	CASSQGLHVNGYTF	TGCGCCAGCAGTCAAGGACTCCATGTAAATGGCTACACCTTC
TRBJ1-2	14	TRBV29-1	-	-	CSVEVTGIRDGYTF	TGCAGCGTTGAAGTAACAGGGATCCGAGATGGCTACACCTTC
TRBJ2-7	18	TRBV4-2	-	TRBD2	CASSQAGARSGSSYEQYF	TGTGCCAGCAGCCAAGCGGGGGCCAGGAGCGGGAGCTCCTACGAGCAGTACTTC
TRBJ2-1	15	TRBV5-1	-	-	CASSPSGQTYNEQFF	TGCGCCAGCAGCCCATCGGGACAAACCTACAATGAGCAGTTCTTC
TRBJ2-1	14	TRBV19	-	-	CASSIVAGNNEQFF	TGTGCCAGTAGTATAGTGGCGGGGAACAATGAGCAGTTCTTC
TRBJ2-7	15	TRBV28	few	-	CASSLYGSSTREQYF	TGTGCCAGCAGTTTATACGGGTCCTCTACTAGGGAGCAGTACTTC
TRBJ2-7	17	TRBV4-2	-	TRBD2	CASSHPGDWTSGYEQYF	TGTGCCAGCAGCCATCCCGGGGATTGGACTAGCGGCTACGAGCAGTACTTC
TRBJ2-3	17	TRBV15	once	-	CATSRDGTGPSTDTQYF	TGTGCCACCAGCAGAGATGGGACTGGCCCTAGCACAGATACGCAGTATTTT